The entry that follows covers one T cell receptor beta chain sequence. Assay used: immunoSEQ multiplex PCR; TCRdb lists only in-frame clones, some missing. The table lists around 130,000 clones, around 94% of them singletons. Resections obtained during corrective heart surgery supplied the thymus tissue. This entry comes from a study of human thymus T cells. The CDR3 sequence is 12 residues long. V lost 4 bases and J 7 bases, leaving 10 bases between the germline ends. Germline V gives CDR1 LNHDA, CDR2 SQIVND (reference sequence). The material sequenced was thymus tissue. V gene TRBV19 combines with J gene TRBJ1-1; unclear D gene. The TCR was taken from a boy under two years old with a congenital heart defect but otherwise immunologically healthy. The CDR3 bases are TGTGCCAGTAGTACCCCAAGGAGTGAAGCTTTCTTT. Protein sequence: CASSTPRSEAFF.